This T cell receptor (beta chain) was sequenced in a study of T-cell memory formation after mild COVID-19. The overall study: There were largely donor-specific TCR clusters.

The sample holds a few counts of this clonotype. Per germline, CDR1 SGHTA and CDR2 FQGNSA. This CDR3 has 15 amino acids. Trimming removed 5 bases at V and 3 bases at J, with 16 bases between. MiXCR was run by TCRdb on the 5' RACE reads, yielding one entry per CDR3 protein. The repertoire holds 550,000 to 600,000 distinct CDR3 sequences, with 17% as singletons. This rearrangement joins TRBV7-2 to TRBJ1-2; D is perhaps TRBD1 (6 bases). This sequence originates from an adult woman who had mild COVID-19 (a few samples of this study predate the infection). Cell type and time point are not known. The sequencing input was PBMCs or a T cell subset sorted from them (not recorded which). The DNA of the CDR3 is TGTGCCAGCAGCCTTAGGACAGAACAACACTATGGCTACACCTTC. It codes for CASSLRTEQHYGYTF.